This TCR beta chain is from a study of cytomegalovirus exposure and HLA in healthy donors. General study results and limits: Presence/absence analyses treated sequencing depth as roughly uniform across donors. According to a later analysis, most TCR beta chains associated with CMV appeared HLA-restricted.

In its sample, this clone was seen once. The target antigen is unknown. Primers: 60 Vbeta forward and 13 Jbeta reverse. The data were produced by immunoSEQ multiplex PCR, yet TCRdb's version contains in-frame clones alone and is incomplete. The repertoire includes 180,000 or so clones, 75% to 90% of them detected once, and approximately 8.5% sits in the top ten. This TCR was sampled from a young man in good health and CMV-seropositive. The sample was PBMCs.

CDR3 bases: TGTGCCAGCCGTGCAGGGGGCACCGGGGAGCTGTTTTTT. As protein: CASRAGGTGELFF. The rearrangement links TRBV7-6 to TRBJ2-2; 7 nucleotides line up with TRBD1. V gave up 8 bases and J gave up 4 bases; unmatched junction bases: 4. Germline V gene sequence: CDR1 SGHVS, CDR2 FNYEAQ. The CDR3 consists of 13 residues.